This T cell receptor (beta chain) originates from a study of blood T cell repertoires in COVID-19. The CDR3 spans 15 residues. The germline CDR1 and CDR2 sequences are SGHRS and YFSETQ. V shed 2 bases and J 4 bases; nucleotides not matched to a gene: 7. Repertoires were generated with immunoSEQ multiplex PCR, while TCRdb's copy carries only in-frame clones and drops some. The data contain roughly 110,000 clones, over 80% of them singletons. V is TRBV5-1 and J is TRBJ2-3; 7 bases fit TRBD2. Sequencing was carried out using peripheral blood. This clonotype originated in a woman younger than 45 with acute or convalescent COVID-19. CDR3 coding DNA: TGCGCCAGCAGCTTTAGCGGGCGCGGGGCAGATACGCAGTATTTT. Translation: CASSFSGRGADTQYF.